The T cell receptor (beta chain) under discussion was sequenced for a study of T cells in Graves' hyperthyroidism and ophthalmopathy. Germline V gives CDR1 SGHVS, CDR2 FQNEAQ. CDR3 length equals 11 residues. Between the trimmed V and J ends, which lost 3 bases and 3 bases, there was a span of 2 bases. The CDR3 regions of TCR beta were amplified from RNA transcripts. The HTBI primer set was used in a first-round RT-PCR of the TCR CDR3. TCRdb analysed the multiplex PCR reads with MiXCR anew, one entry per CDR3 protein. This sample has 150,000 or so distinct CDR3 sequences; about a tenth occur once, and the top ten carry more than 20%. The diagnostic basis comprised clinical symptoms, serum thyroxine and TRAb, thyroid ultrasound and orbital computed tomography. This clonotype was seen ten or more times.

The clonotype was recovered from a woman aged 18-30 years with Graves' hyperthyroidism that later progressed to Graves' ophthalmopathy. The sequenced material came from blood. This chain connects TRBV7-8 to TRBJ2-5; D uncertain. This CDR3 is CASSFKETQYF. The CDR3 DNA sequence: TGTGCCAGCAGCTTTAAAGAGACCCAGTACTTC.